The rows below give T cell receptor beta chains drawn from one sample of a study of T-cell memory formation after mild COVID-19. TCRdb analysed the 5' RACE reads with MiXCR anew, one entry per CDR3 protein. This table holds about 250,000 distinct CDR3 sequences, approximately 15% found once. The specimen was PBMCs or a T cell subset sorted from them (not recorded which). Every receptor here comes from an adult woman who had mild COVID-19 (a few samples of this study predate the infection). Cell type and time point are not known. Both conserved end residues are part of each CDR3. A D gene is named only where the DNA matches it firmly. Size tells how often a clone was seen (once, few, many) or the class of an expanded clone, and some rows leave it out.

J gene: TRBJ2-1
clone size: few
V gene: TRBV3-1
D gene: -
CDR3 protein: CASSQDLRARDEQFF
CDR3 DNA: TGTGCCAGCAGCCAAGATCTTAGGGCTAGGGATGAGCAGTTCTTC

J gene: TRBJ2-1
clone size: few
V gene: TRBV18
D gene: TRBD1
CDR3 protein: CASSPGQGTPSSYNEQFF
CDR3 DNA: TGTGCCAGCTCACCGGGACAGGGGACCCCCAGCTCCTACAATGAGCAGTTCTTC

J gene: TRBJ2-1
clone size: -
V gene: TRBV18
D gene: TRBD2
CDR3 protein: CASSHLWSGISHEQFF
CDR3 DNA: TGTGCCAGCTCACACCTATGGAGCGGGATATCCCATGAGCAGTTCTTC

J gene: TRBJ1-4
clone size: -
V gene: TRBV12-3/TRBV12-4
D gene: -
CDR3 protein: CASSFSLLEKLFF
CDR3 DNA: TGTGCCAGCAGTTTTTCGCTCTTGGAAAAACTGTTTTTT

J gene: TRBJ1-5
clone size: many
V gene: TRBV5-6
D gene: -
CDR3 protein: CASSLWGQPQHF
CDR3 DNA: TGTGCCAGCAGCTTGTGGGGTCAGCCCCAGCATTTT

J gene: TRBJ1-1
clone size: few
V gene: TRBV6-6
D gene: -
CDR3 protein: CASSYKRKFDTEAFF
CDR3 DNA: TGTGCCAGCAGTTACAAGCGTAAATTTGACACTGAAGCTTTCTTT

J gene: TRBJ2-2
clone size: -
V gene: TRBV6-2/TRBV6-3
D gene: -
CDR3 protein: CASSYPGPAGELFF
CDR3 DNA: TGTGCCAGCAGTTACCCCGGGCCCGCCGGGGAGCTGTTTTTT

J gene: TRBJ2-2
clone size: many
V gene: TRBV4-3
D gene: -
CDR3 protein: CASSQGYTNTGELFF
CDR3 DNA: TGCGCCAGCAGCCAAGGATACACGAACACCGGGGAGCTGTTTTTT

J gene: TRBJ2-7
clone size: many
V gene: TRBV5-1
D gene: -
CDR3 protein: CASSLLDGEQYF
CDR3 DNA: TGCGCCAGCAGCTTGTTGGACGGCGAGCAGTACTTC

J gene: TRBJ1-5
clone size: few
V gene: TRBV2
D gene: TRBD1
CDR3 protein: CASTSGTVNQPQHF
CDR3 DNA: TGTGCCAGCACCTCCGGGACAGTGAATCAGCCCCAGCATTTT

J gene: TRBJ2-3
clone size: few
V gene: TRBV5-4
D gene: -
CDR3 protein: CASSLIPTDTQYF
CDR3 DNA: TGTGCCAGCAGCTTGATACCCACAGATACGCAGTATTTT

J gene: TRBJ2-7
clone size: -
V gene: TRBV20-1
D gene: -
CDR3 protein: CSAREGITYEQYF
CDR3 DNA: TGCAGTGCTAGAGAAGGGATTACCTACGAGCAGTACTTC

J gene: TRBJ2-1
clone size: many
V gene: TRBV5-1
D gene: -
CDR3 protein: CASSPQRTAADEQFF
CDR3 DNA: TGCGCCAGCAGCCCACAGCGGACAGCGGCTGATGAGCAGTTCTTC

J gene: TRBJ1-4
clone size: few
V gene: TRBV12-3/TRBV12-4
D gene: -
CDR3 protein: CASSFRQAYEKLFF
CDR3 DNA: TGTGCCAGCAGTTTTCGACAGGCCTATGAAAAACTGTTTTTT

J gene: TRBJ2-3
clone size: -
V gene: TRBV5-1
D gene: TRBD1
CDR3 protein: CASSWATGPTDTQYF
CDR3 DNA: TGCGCCAGCAGCTGGGCGACAGGGCCCACAGATACGCAGTATTTT

J gene: TRBJ2-1
clone size: many
V gene: TRBV4-1
D gene: -
CDR3 protein: CASSQGGRNEQFF
CDR3 DNA: TGCGCCAGCAGCCAAGGGGGGCGCAATGAGCAGTTCTTC

J gene: TRBJ2-7
clone size: -
V gene: TRBV18
D gene: -
CDR3 protein: CASSDGRTYEQYF
CDR3 DNA: TGTGCCAGCTCGGATGGGCGGACCTACGAGCAGTACTTC

J gene: TRBJ2-5
clone size: -
V gene: TRBV11-2
D gene: -
CDR3 protein: CASSLTRGSVETQYF
CDR3 DNA: TGTGCCAGCAGCTTAACTAGAGGGAGTGTAGAGACCCAGTACTTC

J gene: TRBJ2-3
clone size: many
V gene: TRBV5-6
D gene: -
CDR3 protein: CASSEPLGRLNTQYF
CDR3 DNA: TGTGCCAGCAGCGAACCGCTTGGACGGTTGAATACGCAGTATTTT

J gene: TRBJ2-2
clone size: -
V gene: TRBV3-1
D gene: TRBD2
CDR3 protein: CASSHSISGGPEELFF
CDR3 DNA: TGTGCCAGCAGCCATTCCATTAGCGGGGGCCCCGAGGAGCTGTTTTTT

J gene: TRBJ2-3
clone size: few
V gene: TRBV7-9
D gene: -
CDR3 protein: CASSPFPWRDTQYF
CDR3 DNA: TGTGCCAGCAGCCCGTTCCCTTGGCGAGATACGCAGTATTTT

J gene: TRBJ2-7
clone size: -
V gene: TRBV28
D gene: TRBD2
CDR3 protein: CASSTTGLVYEQYF
CDR3 DNA: TGTGCCAGCAGTACCACCGGACTAGTCTACGAGCAGTACTTC

J gene: TRBJ1-2
clone size: few
V gene: TRBV10-2
D gene: -
CDR3 protein: CASSEVGAQGGYTF
CDR3 DNA: TGCGCCAGCAGTGAGGTGGGGGCACAGGGTGGCTACACCTTC

J gene: TRBJ2-7
clone size: few
V gene: TRBV5-6
D gene: TRBD1
CDR3 protein: CASSPDRGRYSYEQYF
CDR3 DNA: TGTGCCAGCAGCCCTGACAGGGGGCGTTACTCCTACGAGCAGTACTTC

J gene: TRBJ1-1
clone size: many
V gene: TRBV11-2
D gene: -
CDR3 protein: CASSLDRTGWTEAFF
CDR3 DNA: TGTGCCAGCAGCTTAGATCGCACGGGGTGGACTGAAGCTTTCTTT

J gene: TRBJ2-2
clone size: few
V gene: TRBV6-5
D gene: -
CDR3 protein: CASSYVLTDRSTGELFF
CDR3 DNA: TGTGCCAGCAGTTACGTTTTAACGGACCGTTCCACCGGGGAGCTGTTTTTT

J gene: TRBJ2-5
clone size: few
V gene: TRBV4-2
D gene: -
CDR3 protein: CASSQDHRETQYF
CDR3 DNA: TGTGCCAGCAGCCAAGATCACAGAGAGACCCAGTACTTC

J gene: TRBJ2-5
clone size: few
V gene: TRBV7-9
D gene: TRBD2
CDR3 protein: CASSSLAGGSETQYF
CDR3 DNA: TGTGCCAGCAGCTCTCTAGCGGGGGGCAGTGAGACCCAGTACTTC

J gene: TRBJ2-7
clone size: -
V gene: TRBV6-5
D gene: TRBD2
CDR3 protein: CASSYVATGTSFQYF
CDR3 DNA: TGTGCCAGCAGTTACGTAGCAACCGGGACTAGCTTCCAGTACTTC

J gene: TRBJ2-1
clone size: -
V gene: TRBV20-1
D gene: TRBD2
CDR3 protein: CSARPASGEQFF
CDR3 DNA: TGCAGTGCTAGACCGGCTAGCGGGGAGCAGTTCTTC

J gene: TRBJ1-5
clone size: many
V gene: TRBV18
D gene: -
CDR3 protein: CASSPSGNQPQHF
CDR3 DNA: TGTGCCAGCAGCCCCTCCGGCAATCAGCCCCAGCATTTT

J gene: TRBJ2-3
clone size: few
V gene: TRBV11-3
D gene: -
CDR3 protein: CASSSPSTADTQYF
CDR3 DNA: TGTGCCAGCAGCTCACCTAGTACAGCAGATACGCAGTATTTT

J gene: TRBJ2-7
clone size: -
V gene: TRBV20-1
D gene: -
CDR3 protein: CSARRGLSYEQYF
CDR3 DNA: TGCAGTGCTAGGCGGGGGCTCTCCTACGAGCAGTACTTC

J gene: TRBJ1-1
clone size: few
V gene: TRBV7-2
D gene: -
CDR3 protein: CASSLVATAPGEAFF
CDR3 DNA: TGTGCCAGCAGCTTAGTTGCGACAGCCCCTGGCGAAGCTTTCTTT

J gene: TRBJ2-2
clone size: -
V gene: TRBV6-5
D gene: TRBD2
CDR3 protein: CASTPTSGRRDTGELFF
CDR3 DNA: TGTGCCAGCACACCGACTAGCGGGAGGAGGGACACCGGGGAGCTGTTTTTT

J gene: TRBJ2-5
clone size: -
V gene: TRBV4-2
D gene: -
CDR3 protein: CASSQEARLGKETQYF
CDR3 DNA: TGTGCCAGCAGCCAAGAGGCTAGACTGGGGAAAGAGACCCAGTACTTC

J gene: TRBJ2-1
clone size: few
V gene: TRBV6-2/TRBV6-3
D gene: TRBD1
CDR3 protein: CASKWTGKHNEQFF
CDR3 DNA: TGTGCCAGCAAATGGACAGGGAAGCACAATGAGCAGTTCTTC

J gene: TRBJ1-4
clone size: -
V gene: TRBV10-3
D gene: TRBD1
CDR3 protein: CATGTGGLGREKLFF
CDR3 DNA: TGTGCCACCGGGACAGGGGGGCTCGGGAGAGAAAAACTGTTTTTT

J gene: TRBJ2-2
clone size: -
V gene: TRBV4-1
D gene: -
CDR3 protein: CASSQRPEGGGELFF
CDR3 DNA: TGCGCCAGCAGCCAACGTCCGGAAGGGGGCGGGGAGCTGTTTTTT

J gene: TRBJ2-4
clone size: -
V gene: TRBV20-1
D gene: TRBD2
CDR3 protein: CSARAGGGAKNIQYF
CDR3 DNA: TGCAGTGCTAGAGCGGGAGGAGGTGCCAAAAACATTCAGTACTTC

J gene: TRBJ1-5
clone size: -
V gene: TRBV18
D gene: -
CDR3 protein: CASSPPGTPNQPQHF
CDR3 DNA: TGTGCCAGCTCACCTCCGGGGACACCAAATCAGCCCCAGCATTTT

J gene: TRBJ2-1
clone size: few
V gene: TRBV5-1
D gene: -
CDR3 protein: CASSLVGATYNEQFF
CDR3 DNA: TGCGCCAGCAGCTTAGTGGGGGCGACCTACAATGAGCAGTTCTTC

J gene: TRBJ1-3
clone size: few
V gene: TRBV20-1
D gene: TRBD1
CDR3 protein: CSAPPATTGGTGNTIYF
CDR3 DNA: TGCAGTGCTCCCCCGGCTACTACAGGGGGTACTGGAAACACCATATATTTT

J gene: TRBJ1-5
clone size: many
V gene: TRBV9
D gene: -
CDR3 protein: CASSVGGVLNQPQHF
CDR3 DNA: TGTGCCAGCAGCGTAGGTGGGGTCCTGAATCAGCCCCAGCATTTT